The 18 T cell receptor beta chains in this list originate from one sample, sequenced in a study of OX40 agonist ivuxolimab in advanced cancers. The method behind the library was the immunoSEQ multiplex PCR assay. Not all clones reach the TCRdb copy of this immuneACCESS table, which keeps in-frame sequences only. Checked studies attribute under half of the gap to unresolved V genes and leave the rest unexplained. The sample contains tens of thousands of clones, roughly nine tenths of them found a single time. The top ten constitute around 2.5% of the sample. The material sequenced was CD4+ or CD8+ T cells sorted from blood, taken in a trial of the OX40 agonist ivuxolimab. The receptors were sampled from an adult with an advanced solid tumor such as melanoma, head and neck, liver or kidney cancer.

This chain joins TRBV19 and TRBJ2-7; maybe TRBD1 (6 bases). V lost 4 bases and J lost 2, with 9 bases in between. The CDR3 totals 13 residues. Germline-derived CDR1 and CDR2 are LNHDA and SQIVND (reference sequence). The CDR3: CASSKQGPYEQYF. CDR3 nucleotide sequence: TGTGCCAGTAGTAAACAGGGTCCCTACGAGCAGTACTTC.

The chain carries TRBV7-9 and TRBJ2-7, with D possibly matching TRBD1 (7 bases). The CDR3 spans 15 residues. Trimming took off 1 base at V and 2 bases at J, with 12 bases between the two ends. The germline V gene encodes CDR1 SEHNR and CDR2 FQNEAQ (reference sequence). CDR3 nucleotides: TGTGCCAGCAGCTTAGGACAGGGAGGCACCTACGAGCAGTACTTC. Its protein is CASSLGQGGTYEQYF.

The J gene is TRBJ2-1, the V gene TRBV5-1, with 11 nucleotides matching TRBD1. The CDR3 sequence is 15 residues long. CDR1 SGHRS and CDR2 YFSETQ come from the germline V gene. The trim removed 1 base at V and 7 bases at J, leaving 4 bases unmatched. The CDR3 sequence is CASSLMGQGVNEQFF. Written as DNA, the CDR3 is TGCGCCAGCAGCTTGATGGGACAGGGGGTGAATGAGCAGTTCTTC.

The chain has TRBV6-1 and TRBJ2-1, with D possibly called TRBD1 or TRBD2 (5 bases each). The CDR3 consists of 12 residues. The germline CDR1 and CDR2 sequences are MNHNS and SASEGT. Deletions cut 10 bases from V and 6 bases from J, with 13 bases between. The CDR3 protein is CATLTEGNEQFF. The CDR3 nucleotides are TGTGCCACCCTGACAGAGGGCAATGAGCAGTTCTTC.

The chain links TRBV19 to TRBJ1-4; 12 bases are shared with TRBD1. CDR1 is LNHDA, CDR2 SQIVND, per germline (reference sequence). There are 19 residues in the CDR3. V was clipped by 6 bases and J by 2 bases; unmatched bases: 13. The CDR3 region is CASSFLPGTGGLTNEKLFF. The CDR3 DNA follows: TGTGCCAGTAGCTTCTTACCCGGGACAGGGGGCCTGACTAATGAAAAACTGTTTTTT.

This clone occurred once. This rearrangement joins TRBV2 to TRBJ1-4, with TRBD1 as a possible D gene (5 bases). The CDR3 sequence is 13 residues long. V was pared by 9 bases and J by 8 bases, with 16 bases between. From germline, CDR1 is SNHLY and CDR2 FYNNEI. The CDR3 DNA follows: TGTGCCAGTAAAGGACAAGAAGGGGAAAAACTGTTTTTT. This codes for CASKGQEGEKLFF. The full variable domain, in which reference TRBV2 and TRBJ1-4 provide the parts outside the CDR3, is EPEVTQTPSHQVTQMGQEVILRCVPISNHLYFYWYRQILGQKVEFLVSFYNNEISEKSEIFDDQFSVERPDGSNFTLKIRSTKLEDSAMYFCASKGQEGEKLFFGSGTQLSVL.

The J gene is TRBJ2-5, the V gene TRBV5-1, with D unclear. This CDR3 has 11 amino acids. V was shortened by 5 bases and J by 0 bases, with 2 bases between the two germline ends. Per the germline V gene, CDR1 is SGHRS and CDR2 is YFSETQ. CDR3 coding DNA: TGCGCCAGCAGACACCAAGAGACCCAGTACTTC. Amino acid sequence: CASRHQETQYF.

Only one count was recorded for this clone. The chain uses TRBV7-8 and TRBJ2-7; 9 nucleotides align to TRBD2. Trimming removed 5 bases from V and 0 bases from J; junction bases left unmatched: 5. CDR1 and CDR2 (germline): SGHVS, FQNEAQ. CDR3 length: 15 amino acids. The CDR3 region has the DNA TGTGCCAGCAGCCGACTAGCGGTAAGCTCCTACGAGCAGTACTTC. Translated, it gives CASSRLAVSSYEQYF.

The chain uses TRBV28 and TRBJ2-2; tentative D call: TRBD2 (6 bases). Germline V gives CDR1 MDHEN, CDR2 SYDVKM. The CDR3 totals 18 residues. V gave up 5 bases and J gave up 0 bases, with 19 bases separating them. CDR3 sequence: CASSRLGTRQTNTGELFF. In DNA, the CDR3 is TGTGCCAGCAGTCGCCTAGGGACTCGTCAAACGAACACCGGGGAGCTGTTTTTT.

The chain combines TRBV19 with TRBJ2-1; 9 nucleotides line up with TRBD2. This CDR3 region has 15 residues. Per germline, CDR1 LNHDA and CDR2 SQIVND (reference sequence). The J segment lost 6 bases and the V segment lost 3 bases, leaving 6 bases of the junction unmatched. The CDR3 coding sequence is TGTGCCAGTAGTATCGGGCTAGCGGGATCCAATGAGCAGTTCTTC. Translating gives CASSIGLAGSNEQFF.

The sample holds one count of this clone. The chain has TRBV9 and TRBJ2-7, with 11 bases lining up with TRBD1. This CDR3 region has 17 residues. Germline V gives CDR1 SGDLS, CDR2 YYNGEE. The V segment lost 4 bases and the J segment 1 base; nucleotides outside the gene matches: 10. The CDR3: CASSPRDRGTFSYEQYF. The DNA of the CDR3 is TGTGCCAGCAGCCCACGGGACAGGGGGACGTTTTCCTACGAGCAGTACTTC.

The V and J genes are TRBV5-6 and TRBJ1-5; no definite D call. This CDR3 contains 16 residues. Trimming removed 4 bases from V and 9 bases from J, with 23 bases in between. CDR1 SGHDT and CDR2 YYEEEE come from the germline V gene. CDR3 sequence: CASSVSSDPKDRPQHF. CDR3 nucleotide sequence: TGTGCCAGCAGCGTCAGTTCGGACCCCAAAGATCGGCCCCAGCATTTT.

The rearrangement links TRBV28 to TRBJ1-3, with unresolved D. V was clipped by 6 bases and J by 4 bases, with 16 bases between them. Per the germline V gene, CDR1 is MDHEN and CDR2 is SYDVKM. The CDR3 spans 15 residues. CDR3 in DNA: TGTGCCAGCAGGCCAGACTCAAATTGGGGAAACACCATATATTTT. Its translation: CASRPDSNWGNTIYF.

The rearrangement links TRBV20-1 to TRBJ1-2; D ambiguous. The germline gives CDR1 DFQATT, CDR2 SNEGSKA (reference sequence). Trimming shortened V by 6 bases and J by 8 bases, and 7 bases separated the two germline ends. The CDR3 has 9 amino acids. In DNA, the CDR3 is TGCAGTGCGTCACAGGGCTACACCTTC. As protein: CSASQGYTF.

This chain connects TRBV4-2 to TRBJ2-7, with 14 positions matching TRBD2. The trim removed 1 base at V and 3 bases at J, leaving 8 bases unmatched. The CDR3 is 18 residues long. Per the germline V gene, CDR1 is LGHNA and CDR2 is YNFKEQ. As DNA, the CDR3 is TGTGCCAGCAGCCAAGGGCTGGGACTAGCGGGAGAAGGCTACGAGCAGTACTTC. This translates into CASSQGLGLAGEGYEQYF.

The CDR3 region has the DNA TGTGCCAGCAGATCACAGGGTCGGCGCTACGAGCAGTACTTC. Translated, it gives CASRSQGRRYEQYF. The V and J genes are TRBV6-5 and TRBJ2-7; tentatively, D is TRBD1 (6 bases). V lost 6 bases, J lost 3 bases, and 15 bases lay in between. The CDR3 has 14 residues. The germline V gene has CDR1 MNHEY and CDR2 SVGAGI.

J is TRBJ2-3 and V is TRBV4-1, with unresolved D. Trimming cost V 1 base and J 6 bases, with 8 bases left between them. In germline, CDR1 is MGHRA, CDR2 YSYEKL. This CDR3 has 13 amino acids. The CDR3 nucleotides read TGCGCCAGCAGCCAAGCTAAGTCGGATACGCAGTATTTT. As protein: CASSQAKSDTQYF.

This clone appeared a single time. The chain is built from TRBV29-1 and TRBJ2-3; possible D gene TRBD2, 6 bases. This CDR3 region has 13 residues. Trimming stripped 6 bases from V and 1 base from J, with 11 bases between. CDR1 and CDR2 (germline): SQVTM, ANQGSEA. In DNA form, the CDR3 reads TGCAGCGTCCCCGGAGGGGGCACAGATACGCAGTATTTT. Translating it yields CSVPGGGTDTQYF.